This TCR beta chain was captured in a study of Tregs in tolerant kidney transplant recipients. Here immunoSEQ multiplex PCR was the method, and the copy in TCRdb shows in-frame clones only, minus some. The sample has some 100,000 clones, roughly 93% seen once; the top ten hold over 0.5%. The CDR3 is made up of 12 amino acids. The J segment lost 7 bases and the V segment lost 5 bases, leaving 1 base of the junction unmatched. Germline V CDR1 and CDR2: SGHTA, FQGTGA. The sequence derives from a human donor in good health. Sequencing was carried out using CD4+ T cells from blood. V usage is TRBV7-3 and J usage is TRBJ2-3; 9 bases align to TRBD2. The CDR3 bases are TGTGCCAGCAGCCCTAGCGGGAATACGCAGTATTTT. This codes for CASSPSGNTQYF.